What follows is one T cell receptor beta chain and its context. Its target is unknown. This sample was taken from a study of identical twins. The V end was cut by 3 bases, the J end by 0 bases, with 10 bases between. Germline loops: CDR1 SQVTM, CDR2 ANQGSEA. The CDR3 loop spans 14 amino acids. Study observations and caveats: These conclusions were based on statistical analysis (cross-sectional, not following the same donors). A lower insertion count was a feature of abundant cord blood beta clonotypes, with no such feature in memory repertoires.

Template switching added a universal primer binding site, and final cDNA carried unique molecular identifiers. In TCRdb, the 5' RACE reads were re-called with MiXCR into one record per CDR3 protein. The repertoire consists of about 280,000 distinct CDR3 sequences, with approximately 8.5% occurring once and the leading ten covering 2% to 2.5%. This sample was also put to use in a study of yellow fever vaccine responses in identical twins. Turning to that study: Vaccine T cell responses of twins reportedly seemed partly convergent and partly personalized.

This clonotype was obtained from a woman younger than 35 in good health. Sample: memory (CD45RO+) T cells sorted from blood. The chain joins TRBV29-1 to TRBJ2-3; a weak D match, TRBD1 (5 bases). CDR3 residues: CSVEGRVSTDTQYF. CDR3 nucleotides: TGCAGCGTTGAGGGCAGGGTTAGCACAGATACGCAGTATTTT.